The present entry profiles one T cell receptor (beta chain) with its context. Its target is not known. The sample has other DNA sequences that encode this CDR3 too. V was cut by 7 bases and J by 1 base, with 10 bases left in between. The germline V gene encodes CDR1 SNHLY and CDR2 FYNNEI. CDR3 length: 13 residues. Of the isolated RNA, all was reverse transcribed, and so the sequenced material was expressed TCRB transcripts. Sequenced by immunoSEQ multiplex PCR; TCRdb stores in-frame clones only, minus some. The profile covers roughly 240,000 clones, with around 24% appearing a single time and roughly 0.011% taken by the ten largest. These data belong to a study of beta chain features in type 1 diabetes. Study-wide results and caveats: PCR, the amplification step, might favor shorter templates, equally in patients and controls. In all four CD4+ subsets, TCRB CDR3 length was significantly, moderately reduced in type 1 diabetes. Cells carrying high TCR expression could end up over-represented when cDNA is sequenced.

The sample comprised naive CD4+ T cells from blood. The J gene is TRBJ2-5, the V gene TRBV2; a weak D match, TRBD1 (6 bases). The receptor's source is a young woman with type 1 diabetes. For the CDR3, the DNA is TGTGCCAGCACCAGGACAGCCCAAGAGACCCAGTACTTC. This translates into CASTRTAQETQYF.